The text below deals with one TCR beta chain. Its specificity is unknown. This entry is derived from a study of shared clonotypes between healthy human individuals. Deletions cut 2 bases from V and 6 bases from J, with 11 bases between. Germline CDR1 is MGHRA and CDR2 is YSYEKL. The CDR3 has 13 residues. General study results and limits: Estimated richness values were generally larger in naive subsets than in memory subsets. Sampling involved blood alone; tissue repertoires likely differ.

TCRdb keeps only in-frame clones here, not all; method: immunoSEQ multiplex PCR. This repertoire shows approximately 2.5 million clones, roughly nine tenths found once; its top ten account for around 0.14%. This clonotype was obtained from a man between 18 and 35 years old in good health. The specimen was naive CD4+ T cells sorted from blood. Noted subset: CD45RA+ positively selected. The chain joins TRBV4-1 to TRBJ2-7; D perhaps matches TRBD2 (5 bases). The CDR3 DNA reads TGCGCCAGCAGCCAATTACTAGTATCCGAGCAGTACTTC. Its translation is CASSQLLVSEQYF.